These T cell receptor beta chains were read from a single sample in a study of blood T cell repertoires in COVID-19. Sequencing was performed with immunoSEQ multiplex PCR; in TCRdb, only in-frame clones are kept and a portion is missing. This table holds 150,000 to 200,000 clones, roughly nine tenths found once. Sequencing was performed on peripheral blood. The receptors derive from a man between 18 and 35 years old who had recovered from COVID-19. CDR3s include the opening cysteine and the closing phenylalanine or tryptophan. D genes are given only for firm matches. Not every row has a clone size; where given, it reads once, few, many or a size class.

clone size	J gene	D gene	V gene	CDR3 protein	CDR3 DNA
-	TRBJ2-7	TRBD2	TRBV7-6	CASSPGIAGGFYEQYF	TGTGCCAGCAGCCCAGGAATAGCGGGAGGTTTCTACGAGCAGTACTTC
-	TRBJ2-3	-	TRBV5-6	CASSLRSSADTQYF	TGTGCCAGCAGCTTGCGTAGCAGTGCAGATACGCAGTATTTT
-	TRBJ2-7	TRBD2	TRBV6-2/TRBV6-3	CASSYSGPSGSYEQYF	TGTGCCAGCAGTTACTCGGGGCCTAGCGGGAGTTACGAGCAGTACTTC
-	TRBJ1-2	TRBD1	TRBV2	CASSSDRHYGYTF	TGTGCCAGCAGTTCGGACAGGCACTATGGCTACACCTTC
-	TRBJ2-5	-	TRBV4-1	CASSSTGPETQYF	TGCGCCAGCAGCTCCACAGGGCCAGAGACCCAGTACTTC
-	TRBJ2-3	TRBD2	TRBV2	CASRWASGSTDTQYF	TGTGCCAGCAGGTGGGCTAGCGGGAGTACAGATACGCAGTATTTT
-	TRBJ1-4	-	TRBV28	CASSSGGGRQEKLFF	TGTGCCAGCAGTTCGGGCGGGGGTAGGCAAGAAAAACTGTTTTTT
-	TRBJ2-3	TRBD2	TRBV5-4	CASSQPAGGSTDTQYF	TGTGCCAGCAGCCAACCAGCGGGAGGGTCTACAGATACGCAGTATTTT
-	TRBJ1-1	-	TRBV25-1	CASSEWATNTEAFF	TGTGCCAGCAGTGAATGGGCAACGAACACTGAAGCTTTCTTT
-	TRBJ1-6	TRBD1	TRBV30	CAWSTGEDSPLHF	TGTGCCTGGAGTACAGGGGAGGATTCACCCCTCCACTTT
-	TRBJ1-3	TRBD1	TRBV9	CASSVGQGNTIYF	TGTGCCAGCAGCGTGGGACAGGGAAACACCATATATTTT
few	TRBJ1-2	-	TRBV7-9	CASSPRTDVYGYTF	TGTGCCAGCAGCCCGCGGACAGACGTCTATGGCTACACCTTC
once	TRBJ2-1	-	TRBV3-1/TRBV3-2	CASSQGQPGTRAEQFF	TGTGCCAGCAGCCAGGGACAGCCCGGGACTAGAGCAGAGCAGTTCTTC
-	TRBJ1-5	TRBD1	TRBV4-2	CASSQEDRYSNQPQHF	TGTGCCAGCAGCCAAGAGGACAGGTATAGCAATCAGCCCCAGCATTTT
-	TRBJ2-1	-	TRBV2	CASSSILSNEQFF	TGTGCCAGCAGTAGTATCCTAAGCAATGAGCAGTTCTTC
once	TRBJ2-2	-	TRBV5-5	CFPSGLPHANTGELFF	TGTTTTCCAAGCGGCCTCCCTCACGCGAACACCGGGGAGCTGTTTTTT
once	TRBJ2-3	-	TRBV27	CASGGHTTDTQYF	TGTGCCAGCGGGGGACACACCACAGATACGCAGTATTTT
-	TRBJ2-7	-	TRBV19	CASSMRAANEQYF	TGTGCCAGTAGTATGCGAGCGGCGAACGAGCAGTACTTC
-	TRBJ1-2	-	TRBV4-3	CASSQDRRVGFGYTF	TGCGCCAGCAGCCAAGATCGCAGGGTTGGGTTCGGCTACACCTTC
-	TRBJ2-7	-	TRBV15	CATSRATGAYEQYF	TGTGCCACCAGCAGAGCGACGGGAGCCTACGAGCAGTACTTC
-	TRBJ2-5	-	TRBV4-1	CASSQEGVLETQYF	TGCGCCAGCAGCCAAGAAGGGGTCTTAGAGACCCAGTACTTC
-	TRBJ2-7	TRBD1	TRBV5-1	CASSIRTGGSHEQYF	TGCGCCAGCAGCATTAGGACAGGGGGCTCCCACGAGCAGTACTTC
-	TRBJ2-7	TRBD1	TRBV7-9	CASSSGQGSYEQYF	TGTGCCAGCAGCTCCGGACAGGGGTCCTACGAGCAGTACTTC
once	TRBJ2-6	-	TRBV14	CASSLQPPGANVLTF	TGTGCCAGCAGTCTACAGCCACCTGGGGCCAACGTCCTGACTTTC
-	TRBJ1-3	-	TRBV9	CASSPTGNTIYF	TGTGCCAGCAGCCCCACGGGGAACACCATATATTTT
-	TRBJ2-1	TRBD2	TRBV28	CASSFLAGGYNEQFF	TGTGCCAGCAGTTTTCTAGCGGGGGGATACAATGAGCAGTTCTTC
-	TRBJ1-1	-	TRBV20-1	CSATVNTEAFF	TGCAGTGCTACAGTGAACACTGAAGCTTTCTTT
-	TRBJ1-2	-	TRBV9	CASSVEVRGGGYTF	TGTGCCAGCAGCGTAGAAGTCCGGGGGGGTGGCTACACCTTC
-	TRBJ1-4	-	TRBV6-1	CASSEDRNRKLFF	TGTGCCAGCAGTGAAGACAGGAACCGAAAACTGTTTTTT
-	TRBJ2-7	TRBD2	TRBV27	CASRASGRPYEQYF	TGTGCCAGCAGGGCTAGCGGGAGGCCCTACGAGCAGTACTTC
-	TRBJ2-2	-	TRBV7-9	CASSLELLTGELFF	TGTGCCAGCAGCTTAGAACTACTAACCGGGGAGCTGTTTTTT
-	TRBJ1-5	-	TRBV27	CASSFSRFGQPQHF	TGTGCCAGCAGTTTCTCTAGGTTCGGACAGCCCCAGCATTTT
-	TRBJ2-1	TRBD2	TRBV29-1	CSVASRLADNEQFF	TGCAGCGTTGCGTCGAGACTAGCGGACAATGAGCAGTTCTTC
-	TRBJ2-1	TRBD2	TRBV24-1	CATSDISGSSYNEQFF	TGTGCCACCAGTGACATTAGCGGGAGCTCCTACAATGAGCAGTTCTTC
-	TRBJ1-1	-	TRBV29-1	CSVVRVQGTEAFF	TGCAGCGTTGTCCGGGTCCAGGGCACTGAAGCTTTCTTT
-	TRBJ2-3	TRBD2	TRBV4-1	CASSPGTSDSDTQYF	TGCGCCAGCAGCCCGGGGACTAGCGATTCAGATACGCAGTATTTT
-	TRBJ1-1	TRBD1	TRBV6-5	CASKGGTANTEAFF	TGTGCCAGCAAAGGCGGGACAGCGAACACTGAAGCTTTCTTT
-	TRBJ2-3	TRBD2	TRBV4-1	CASSHHGTSATDTQYF	TGCGCCAGCAGCCACCACGGGACTAGCGCCACAGATACGCAGTATTTT
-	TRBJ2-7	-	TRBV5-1	CASSHDRYEQYF	TGCGCCAGCAGCCACGACAGGTACGAGCAGTACTTC
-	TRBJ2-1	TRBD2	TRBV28	CASTLAGGFGNEQFF	TGTGCCAGCACCCTAGCGGGAGGGTTTGGTAATGAGCAGTTCTTC
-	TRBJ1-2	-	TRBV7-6	CASSLQGYYGYTF	TGTGCCAGCAGCTTGCAGGGGTACTATGGCTACACCTTC
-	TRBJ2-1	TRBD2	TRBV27	CASSLYREAGNEQFF	TGTGCCAGCAGTTTATATCGGGAGGCTGGGAATGAGCAGTTCTTC
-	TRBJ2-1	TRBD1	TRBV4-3	CASSKQGGAYNEQFF	TGCGCCAGCAGCAAACAGGGGGGTGCTTACAATGAGCAGTTCTTC
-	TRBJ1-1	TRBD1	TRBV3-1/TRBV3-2	CASSRTGVTEAFF	TGTGCCAGCAGCCGTACAGGGGTCACTGAAGCTTTCTTT
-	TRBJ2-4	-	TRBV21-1	CASSATSSSNIQYF	TGTGCCAGCAGCGCGACTAGTTCTTCGAACATTCAGTACTTC
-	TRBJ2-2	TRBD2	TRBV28	CASRGLAGVVNTGELFF	TGTGCCAGCAGGGGACTAGCGGGAGTTGTGAACACCGGGGAGCTGTTTTTT